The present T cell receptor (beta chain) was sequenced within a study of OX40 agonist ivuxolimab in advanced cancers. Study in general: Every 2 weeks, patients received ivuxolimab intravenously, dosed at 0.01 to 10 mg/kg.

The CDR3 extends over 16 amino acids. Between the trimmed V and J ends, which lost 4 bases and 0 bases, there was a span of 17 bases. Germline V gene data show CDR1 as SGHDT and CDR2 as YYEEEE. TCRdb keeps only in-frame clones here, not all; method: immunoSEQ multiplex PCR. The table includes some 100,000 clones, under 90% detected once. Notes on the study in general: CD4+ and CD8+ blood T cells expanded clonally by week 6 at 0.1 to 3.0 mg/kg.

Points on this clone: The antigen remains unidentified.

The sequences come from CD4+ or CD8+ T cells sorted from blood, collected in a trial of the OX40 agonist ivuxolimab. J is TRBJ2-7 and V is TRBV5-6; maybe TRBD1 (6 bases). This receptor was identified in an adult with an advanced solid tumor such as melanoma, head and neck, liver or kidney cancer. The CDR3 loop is CASSLLPGQSSYEQYF. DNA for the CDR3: TGTGCCAGCAGCCTGCTACCGGGACAAAGCTCCTACGAGCAGTACTTC.